At least ten counts were recorded for the clone carrying this T cell receptor (beta chain). The antigen is not known. RNA transcripts served as the template for amplifying TCR beta CDR3 regions. The HTBI primer set drove a first-round RT-PCR of the TCR CDR3. TCRdb re-called the multiplex PCR reads with MiXCR, one entry per CDR3 protein. The table lists about 640,000 distinct CDR3 sequences, 13% to 15% of them singletons. This record belongs to a study of T cells in Graves' hyperthyroidism and ophthalmopathy. General observations from the study: Ophthalmopathy was separated from stable hyperthyroidism by a 13 V-J model. Median prediction lead before ophthalmopathy onset was roughly 6 months with the model. Blood also carried most thyroid clonotypes expanded above 0.001.

Germline CDR1 DFQATT, CDR2 SNEGSKA (reference sequence). V was shortened by 0 bases and J by 2 bases, with 13 bases between the two germline ends. This CDR3 spans 15 amino acids. Sample: blood. The receptor comes from a woman aged 45 to 65 with Graves' ophthalmopathy. This chain connects TRBV20-1 to TRBJ2-5, with TRBD2 as a possible D gene (5 bases). CDR3 sequence: CSARDWGSVQETQYF. DNA of the CDR3: TGCAGTGCTAGAGATTGGGGTAGCGTACAAGAGACCCAGTACTTC.